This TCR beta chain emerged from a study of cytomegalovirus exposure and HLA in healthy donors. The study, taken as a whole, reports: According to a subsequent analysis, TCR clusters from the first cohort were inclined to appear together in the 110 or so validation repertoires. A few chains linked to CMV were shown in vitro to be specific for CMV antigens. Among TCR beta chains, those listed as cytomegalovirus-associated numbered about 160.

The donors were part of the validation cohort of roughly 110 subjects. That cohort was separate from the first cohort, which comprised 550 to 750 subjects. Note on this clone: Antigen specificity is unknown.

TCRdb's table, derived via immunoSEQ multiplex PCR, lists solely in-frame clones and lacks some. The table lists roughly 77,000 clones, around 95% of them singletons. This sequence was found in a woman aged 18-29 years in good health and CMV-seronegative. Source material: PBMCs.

The CDR3 DNA sequence: TGTGCCAGCAGCTTAGAAAGGGGCGATACGCAGTATTTT. As protein: CASSLERGDTQYF. V usage is TRBV7-6 and J usage is TRBJ2-3; D may be TRBD1 (5 bases). Looked up from germline, CDR1 is SGHVS and CDR2 is FNYEAQ. The V gene lost 1 base and the J gene lost 6 bases, with 8 bases spanning the gap. This CDR3 is 13 amino acids long.